This T cell receptor beta chain was identified during a study of blood T cell repertoires in COVID-19. Study information: The samples span acute and convalescent COVID-19 from the United States, Italy and Spain. Sample material is recorded as cDNA or gDNA derived from T cells, B-cell-depleted T cells, or PBMCs.

V was clipped by 7 bases and J by 8 bases; unmatched bases: 10. The CDR3 loop spans 14 amino acids. In the original workflow: Nucleated cell number was recorded as an estimate derived from reference gene primer amplification. The assay was immunoSEQ multiplex PCR, and TCRdb's table has in-frame clones only and misses some. The DNA gave D and trimming, while V, J and clone size come from that table. The table has about 200,000 clones, around 83% seen once. The sample consisted of peripheral blood. This TCR came from a woman of 80 years or more with acute or convalescent COVID-19. The V and J genes are TRBV23-1 and TRBJ2-1, with TRBD2 identical over 8 bases. TRBV23-1 is treated as an ORF (open reading frame) with a function not yet certain. CDR3: CASNPGLVFHEQFF. In DNA form, the CDR3 reads TGCGCCAGCAATCCGGGACTAGTTTTCCATGAGCAGTTCTTC.